This paragraph reports one TCR beta chain. Its antigen is not identified. Preparation of the TCRbeta library involved a method that used unique molecular identifiers. TCRdb re-derived calls from the PCR reads in MiXCR, one entry per CDR3 protein. The sample consists of 140,000 to 150,000 distinct CDR3 sequences, about 9% of them appearing once. The data originate from a study of T-cell reconstitution after alpha-beta-depleted transplantation in children. General observations from the study: T-cell numbers and diversity, one year after transplant, stemmed largely from T cells that were newly produced.

Per germline, CDR1 SGHRS and CDR2 YFSETQ. The CDR3 is made up of 17 amino acids. V lost 0 bases and J lost 3, with 19 bases in between. The specimen was PBMCs, mostly from graft donor cells, collected 180 days after TCRalphabeta/CD19-depleted stem cell transplant. This chain connects TRBV5-1 to TRBJ2-7; D possibly corresponds to TRBD1 (6 bases). This sequence was found in a female patient between 2 and 15 years old who had a stem cell transplant for congenital amegakaryocytic thrombocytopenia, so the T cells may come from the graft donor. The CDR3 loop is CASSLVFGRDNGYEQYF. CDR3 nucleotides: TGCGCCAGCAGCTTGGTTTTTGGTCGGGACAATGGCTACGAGCAGTACTTC.